This T cell receptor beta chain is drawn from a study of blood T cell repertoires in COVID-19. The data were produced by immunoSEQ multiplex PCR, yet TCRdb's version contains in-frame clones alone and is incomplete. The table has about 13,000 clones, around 87% seen once. Sequenced material: peripheral blood. The sequence was obtained from a human donor with active COVID-19. The donor label of this sample is uncertain.

As DNA, the CDR3 is TGTGCCAGCAGCTTAGTACAGGGATACTATGGCTACACCTTC. As protein: CASSLVQGYYGYTF. This chain joins TRBV11-2 and TRBJ1-2, with D possibly being TRBD1 (6 bases). Germline-derived CDR1 and CDR2 are SGHAT and FQNNGV. The CDR3 covers 14 residues. V lost 1 base and J 3 bases, leaving 9 bases between the germline ends.